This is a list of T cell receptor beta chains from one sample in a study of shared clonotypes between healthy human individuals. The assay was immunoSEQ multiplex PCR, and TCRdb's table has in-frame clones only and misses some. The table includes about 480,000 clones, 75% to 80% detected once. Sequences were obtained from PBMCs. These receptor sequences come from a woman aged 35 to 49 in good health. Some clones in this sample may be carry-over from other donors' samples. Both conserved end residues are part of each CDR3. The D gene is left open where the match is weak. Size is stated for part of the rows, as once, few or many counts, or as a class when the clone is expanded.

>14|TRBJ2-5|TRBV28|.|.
TGTGCCAGCAGTTTGGTTGGGGAACAAGAGACCCAGTACTTC
CASSLVGEQETQYF
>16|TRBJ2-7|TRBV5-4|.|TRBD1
TGTGCCACCCAGGACAGGCGGCTAGCTAACCCACGCGAGCAGTACTTC
CATQDRRLANPREQYF
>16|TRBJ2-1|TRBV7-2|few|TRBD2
TGTGCCAGCAGCTTATCTAGCGGAGGTTCCTACAATGAGCAGTTCTTC
CASSLSSGGSYNEQFF
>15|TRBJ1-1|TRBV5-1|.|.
TGCGCCAGCAGCCCCTCTTTCGGGGATGGCATTGAAGCTTTCTTT
CASSPSFGDGIEAFF
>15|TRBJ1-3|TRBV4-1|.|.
TGCGCCAGCAGCCGGACCATCCCCTCTGGAAACACCATATATTTT
CASSRTIPSGNTIYF
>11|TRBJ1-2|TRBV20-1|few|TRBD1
TGCAGTTCGGACAGGCCCTATGGCTACACCTTC
CSSDRPYGYTF
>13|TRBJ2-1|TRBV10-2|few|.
TGCGCCAGCGTTAGCAGGAGCTACAATGAGCAGTTCTTC
CASVSRSYNEQFF
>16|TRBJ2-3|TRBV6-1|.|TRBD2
TGTGCCAGCAGTGACCTAGCGGGAGGCGTGTTTGATACGCAGTATTTT
CASSDLAGGVFDTQYF
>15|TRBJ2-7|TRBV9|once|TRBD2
TGTGCCAGCAGCGTAGGTGGGACTAGCACCTACGAGCAGTACTTC
CASSVGGTSTYEQYF
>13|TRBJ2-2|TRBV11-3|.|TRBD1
TGTGCCAGCAGCCCCGGACAGGGAGCCGAGCTGTTTTTT
CASSPGQGAELFF